This T cell receptor (beta chain) came from a study of Ad26.COV2.S vaccination and SARS-CoV-2 variants. Turning to the study itself: Ad26.COV2.S given intramuscularly, once or twice 56 days apart.

TCRdb's copy holds only in-frame clones and misses some; the assay was immunoSEQ multiplex PCR. The sample has around 250,000 clones; 87% are singletons. Study-wide results and limits: Substantial breadth was reported for post-vaccination spike-specific CD8+ and CD4+ T cells. Researchers cautioned that TCR breadth and depth analyses may have underestimated total T cell responses.

CDR3 length equals 11 residues. In regard to this clone: The antigen remains undetermined.

The treatment here: about 20 received Ad26.COV2.S at low or high dose, single or two shots; roughly 5 received placebo; per-sample allocation not given. Sampling was performed 63 days after the first vaccine or placebo injection. Recruitment in Boston yielded a donor of adult age, 18-55 years. The clonotype comes from a person between 18 and 59 years old who received the Ad26.COV2.S COVID-19 vaccine or a placebo. V gene TRBV21-1 combines with J gene TRBJ2-7; the D call in the table, TRBD2, was not verified against the DNA. TRBV21-1 is recorded as a pseudogene. The source was peripheral blood, collected in a trial of Ad26.COV2.S vaccine versus placebo. The CDR3 loop reads CAGPTSPEQYV. The CDR3 DNA reads as TGTGCCGGTCCTACTAGTCCCGAGCAGTACGTC.